This TCR beta chain was sequenced for a study of beta chain features in type 1 diabetes. Reverse transcription of all isolated RNA meant that expressed TCRB transcripts were sequenced. Method: immunoSEQ multiplex PCR; TCRdb's copy keeps in-frame clones and lacks some. This table holds approximately 140,000 clones, roughly 10% found once. The CDR3 extends over 12 amino acids. Germline V gives CDR1 LGHNT, CDR2 FRNRAP. Trimming took off 8 bases at V and 4 bases at J, with 11 bases between the two ends. A word on this clone: As yet, its antigen is unknown.

Study conclusions and caveats: Insertions at VDJ junctions were less frequent in type 1 diabetes patients. These patients also deleted more nucleotides at the same junctions. TCRB repertoires of naive, central memory and Treg cells appeared more similar among patients than among healthy donors.

Sequenced: central memory CD4+ T cells from blood. The receptor was isolated from a middle-aged woman in good health. This chain joins TRBV12-5 and TRBJ2-5; maybe TRBD2 (6 bases). The CDR3: CASRGVAETQYF. The CDR3 bases are TGTGCTAGTCGCGGGGTGGCAGAGACCCAGTACTTC. The full variable domain, with the rest looked up from reference TRBV12-5 and TRBJ2-5, is DARVTQTPRHKVTEMGQEVTMRCQPILGHNTVFWYRQTMMQGLELLAYFRNRAPLDDSGMPKDRFSAEMPDATLATLKIQPSEPRDSAVYFCASRGVAETQYFGPGTRLLVL.